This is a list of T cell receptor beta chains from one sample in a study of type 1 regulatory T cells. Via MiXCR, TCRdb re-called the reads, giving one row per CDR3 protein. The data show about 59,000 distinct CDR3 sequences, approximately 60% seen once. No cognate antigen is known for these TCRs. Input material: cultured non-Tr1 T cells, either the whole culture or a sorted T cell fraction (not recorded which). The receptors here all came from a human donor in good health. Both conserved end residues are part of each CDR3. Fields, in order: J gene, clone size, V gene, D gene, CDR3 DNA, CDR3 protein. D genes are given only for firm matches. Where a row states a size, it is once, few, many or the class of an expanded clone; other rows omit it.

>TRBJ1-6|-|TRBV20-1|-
TGCAGTGCTATCGTGAGCTCCTATAATTCACCCCTCCACTTT
CSAIVSSYNSPLHF
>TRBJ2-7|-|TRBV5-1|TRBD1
TGCGCCAGCAGCTTCCGGACAGGGGCAACCTACGAGCAGTACTTC
CASSFRTGATYEQYF
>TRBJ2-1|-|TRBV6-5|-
TGTGCCAGCAGTTACGGGTTCTTAGCGGCCCTCGCCAATGAGCAGTTCTTC
CASSYGFLAALANEQFF
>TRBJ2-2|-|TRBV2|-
TGTGCCAGCAGTTGGGACGGGAACACCGGGGAGCTGTTTTTT
CASSWDGNTGELFF
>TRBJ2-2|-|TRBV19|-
TGTGCCAGCGAGGGGTTGACCGTCGGGGAGCTGTTTTTT
CASEGLTVGELFF
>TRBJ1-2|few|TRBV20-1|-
TGCAGGGCGCCCGTTCCCGGGTCACAGGTCGGCTACACCTTC
CRAPVPGSQVGYTF
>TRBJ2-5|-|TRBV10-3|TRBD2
TGTGCCATCAGTGAGCAGCTAGCGGGAGTGGGGGGAGAGACCCAGTACTTC
CAISEQLAGVGGETQYF
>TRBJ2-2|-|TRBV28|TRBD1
TGTGCCAGCAGGGGGACAGGATACACCGGGGAGCTGTTTTTT
CASRGTGYTGELFF
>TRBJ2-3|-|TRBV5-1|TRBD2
TGCGCCAGCAGCCCGCGGATCTCTAGCGGACCCACAGATACGCAGTATTTT
CASSPRISSGPTDTQYF
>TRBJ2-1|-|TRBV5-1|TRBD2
TGCGCCAGCAGCTGGCGGGAGACCTACAATGAGCAGTTCTTC
CASSWRETYNEQFF
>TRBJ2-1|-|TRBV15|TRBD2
TGTGCCACCAGCAGACCTGGACTAGCGGGAGGTTTTTATGAGCAGTTCTTC
CATSRPGLAGGFYEQFF
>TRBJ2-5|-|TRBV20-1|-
TGCAGTGCTAGCGGGGACGCCTTCCAAGAGACCCAGTACTTC
CSASGDAFQETQYF
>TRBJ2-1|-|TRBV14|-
TGTGCCAGCAGCCTATCACGGAGGGTCCAGCAGTTCTTC
CASSLSRRVQQFF
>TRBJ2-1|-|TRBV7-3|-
TGTGCCAGCAGCTTGGCGGGGACTGAGGGCAATGAGCAGTTCTTC
CASSLAGTEGNEQFF
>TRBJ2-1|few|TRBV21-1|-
TGTGCCAGCAGCAAAGAGCAGGGGGCGAGGTCCCATGAGCAGTTCTTC
CASSKEQGARSHEQFF
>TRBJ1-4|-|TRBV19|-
TGTGCCAGTAGTAACCCCCTTACAGGGTCCGGGCTGTTTTTT
CASSNPLTGSGLFF
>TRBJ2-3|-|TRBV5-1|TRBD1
TGCGCCAGCAGCTGGGGCAGTACGGGGACAGATACGAAGTATTTT
CASSWGSTGTDTKYF
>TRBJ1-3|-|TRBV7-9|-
TGTGCCTTGGGCGAGGAGGTCTCTGGAAACACCATATATTTT
CALGEEVSGNTIYF
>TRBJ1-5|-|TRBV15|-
TGTGCCACCAGCACTAGGAGGGGAGTTAGCAATCAGCCCCAGCATTTT
CATSTRRGVSNQPQHF
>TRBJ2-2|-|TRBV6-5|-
TGTGCCAGCTCCGGGGAGCTGTTTTTT
CASSGELFF
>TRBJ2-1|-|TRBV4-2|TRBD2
TGTGCCAGCAGCCAAGGGGGACTAGACTCCTACATTGAGCAGTTCTTC
CASSQGGLDSYIEQFF
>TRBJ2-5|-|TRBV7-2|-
TGTGCCAGCAGCTTAGGGGGGACCCAGTACTTC
CASSLGGTQYF
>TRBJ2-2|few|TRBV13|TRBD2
TGTGCCAGCAGCTCAGGACTAGCGGGAGTAACCGGGGAGCTGTTTTTT
CASSSGLAGVTGELFF
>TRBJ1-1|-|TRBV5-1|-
TGCGCCAGCAGCTCCACTCCAGGGTCGAGCACTGAAGCTTTCTTT
CASSSTPGSSTEAFF
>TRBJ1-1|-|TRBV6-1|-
TGTGCCAGCAGAGACACCAACATGAACACTGAAGCTTTCTTT
CASRDTNMNTEAFF
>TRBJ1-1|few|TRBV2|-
TGTGCCAGCAGTGAAGTGAGAAGCGGGAACACTGAAGCTTTCTTT
CASSEVRSGNTEAFF
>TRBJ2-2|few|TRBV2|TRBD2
TGTGCCAGCACAGCGGGAGGACAGGTCGGGGAGCTGTTTTTT
CASTAGGQVGELFF
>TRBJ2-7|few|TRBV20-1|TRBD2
TGCAGTGCTATTAAGTCCGAACTAGCGGCCTACGAGCAGTACTTC
CSAIKSELAAYEQYF
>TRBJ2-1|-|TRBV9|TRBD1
TGTGCCAGCAGCTTCGGACAGGGGGGATACAATGAGCAGTTCTTC
CASSFGQGGYNEQFF
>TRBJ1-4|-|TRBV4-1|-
TGCGCCAGCAGCCAAGAAGGACAGACTAATGAAAAACTGTTTTTT
CASSQEGQTNEKLFF
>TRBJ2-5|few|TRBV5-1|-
TGCGCCAGCAAGAGCGGATCGTTAGAGACCCAGTACTTC
CASKSGSLETQYF
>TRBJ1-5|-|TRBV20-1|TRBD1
TGCAGTGCTAGAGCCCCCTGGGACAGGGTAGGGCAGCCCCAGCATTTT
CSARAPWDRVGQPQHF
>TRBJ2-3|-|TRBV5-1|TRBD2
TGCGCCAGCAGCTTGGAGACTAGCGGGGTAACAGATACGCAGTATTTT
CASSLETSGVTDTQYF
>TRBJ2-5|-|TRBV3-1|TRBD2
TGTGCCAGCAGCCTCCGACTAGCGGGAGGAGGGGAGACCCAGTACTTC
CASSLRLAGGGETQYF
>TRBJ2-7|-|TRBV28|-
TGTGCCAGCCAAGGTGAGAACGAGCAGTACTTC
CASQGENEQYF
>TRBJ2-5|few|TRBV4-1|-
TGCGCCAGCAGCCAAGAGGGGCGCGGATCGGAGACCCAGTACTTC
CASSQEGRGSETQYF
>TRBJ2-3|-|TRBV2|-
TGTGCCAGCAGGTCGGGGGCAGATACGCAGTATTTT
CASRSGADTQYF
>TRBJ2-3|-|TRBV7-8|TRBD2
TGTGCCAGCAGAGGACTAGCGGGAGGGTCAGATACGCAGTATTTT
CASRGLAGGSDTQYF
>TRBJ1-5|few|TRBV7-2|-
TGTGCCAGCAGCCCCTCGGCGCGGGAGCCCCAGCATTTT
CASSPSAREPQHF
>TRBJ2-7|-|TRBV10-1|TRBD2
TGCGCCAGCAGTACCGGGACTAGCGGCTACGAGCAGTACTTC
CASSTGTSGYEQYF
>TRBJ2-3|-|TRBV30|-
TGTGCCTGGAGCGACGACCGGAGTTCGGGTATGGCAGATACGCAGTATTTT
CAWSDDRSSGMADTQYF
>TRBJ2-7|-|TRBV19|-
TGTGCCAGTAGTACGGGCAGCTACGAGCAGTACTTC
CASSTGSYEQYF
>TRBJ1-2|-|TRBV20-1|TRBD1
TGCAGTGCCCGGACAGGGGGGGGATATGGCTACACCTTC
CSARTGGGYGYTF
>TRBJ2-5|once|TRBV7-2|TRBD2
TGTGCCAGCAGCTTGGCTAGCGGGTTTTTGCAGACCCAGTACTTC
CASSLASGFLQTQYF
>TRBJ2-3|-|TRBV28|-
TGTGCCAGCAGTCTCGTGGGGGTTAGTACAGATACGCAGTATTTT
CASSLVGVSTDTQYF
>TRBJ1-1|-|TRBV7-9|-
TGTGCCACCGGAGTCGTGTACACTGAAGCTTTCTTT
CATGVVYTEAFF
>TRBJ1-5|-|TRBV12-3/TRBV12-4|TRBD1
TGTGCCAGCAGTAACAACCGGGACAGAATACGGCCCCAGCATTTT
CASSNNRDRIRPQHF
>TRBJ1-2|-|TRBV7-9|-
TGTGCCAGCAGCTTAGGTGCAGGCAAAGGCTATGGCTACACCTTC
CASSLGAGKGYGYTF